This T cell receptor (beta chain) was observed in a study of cytomegalovirus exposure and HLA in healthy donors. Notes on this clone: The antigen remains unidentified. The identical CDR3 is also encoded by other nucleotide sequences in the sample.

Study results and caveats: Many donors shared some public TCRs, even though most TCR sequences were rare.

With 0 bases removed from V and 6 bases from J, the gap between germline ends came to 9 bases. Germline V gives CDR1 MNHEY, CDR2 SMNVEV (reference sequence). This CDR3 spans 14 amino acids. The repertoire was sequenced with immunoSEQ multiplex PCR; TCRdb's copy has only in-frame clones and lacks some. This table holds around 150,000 clones, 88% found once. This chain connects TRBV27 to TRBJ1-5, with a possible D match to TRBD1 (5 bases). The sample comprised PBMCs. The sequence came from a man younger than 30 in good health and CMV-seronegative. CDR3 nucleotide sequence: TGTGCCAGCAGTTTATCCGGGGGTAGTCAGCCCCAGCATTTT. This sequence encodes CASSLSGGSQPQHF.